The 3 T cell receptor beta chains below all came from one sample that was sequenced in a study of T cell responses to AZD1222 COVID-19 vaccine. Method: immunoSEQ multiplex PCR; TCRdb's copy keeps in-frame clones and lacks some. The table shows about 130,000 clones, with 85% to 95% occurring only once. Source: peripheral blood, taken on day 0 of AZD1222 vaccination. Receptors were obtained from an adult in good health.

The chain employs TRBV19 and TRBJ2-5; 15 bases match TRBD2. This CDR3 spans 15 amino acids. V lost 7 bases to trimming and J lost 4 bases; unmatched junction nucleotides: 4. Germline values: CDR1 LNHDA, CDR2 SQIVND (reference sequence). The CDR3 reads CASKGLAGGPETQYF. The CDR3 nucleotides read TGTGCCAGTAAGGGACTAGCGGGGGGCCCAGAGACCCAGTACTTC.

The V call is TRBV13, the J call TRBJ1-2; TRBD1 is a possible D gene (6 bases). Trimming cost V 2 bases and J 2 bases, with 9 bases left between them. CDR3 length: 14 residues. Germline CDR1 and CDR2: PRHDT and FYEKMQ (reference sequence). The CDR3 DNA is TGTGCCAGCAGCTTAATGAGGGGGAACTATGGCTACACCTTC. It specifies CASSLMRGNYGYTF.

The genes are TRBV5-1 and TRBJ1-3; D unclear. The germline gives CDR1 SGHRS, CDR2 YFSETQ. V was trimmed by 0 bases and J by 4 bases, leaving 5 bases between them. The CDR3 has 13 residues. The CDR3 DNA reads TGCGCCAGCAGCTTGGATATGGGAAACACCATATATTTT. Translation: CASSLDMGNTIYF.